These 27 T cell receptor beta chains were all obtained from the same sample, sequenced in a study of shared clonotypes between healthy human individuals. Clones were read by immunoSEQ multiplex PCR, and TCRdb kept only the in-frame ones, dropping some. This sample has a few hundred thousand clones; 79% occur once, and the top ten carry 9.5% to 15%. The sequencing input was PBMCs. The receptors stem from a woman between 40 and 50 years old in good health. Some clones in this sample may be carry-over from other donors' samples.

This chain's CDR3 is CASSQDRQGAQPQHF. CDR3 DNA sequence: TGTGCCAGCAGCCAAGATCGGCAGGGCGCACAGCCCCAGCATTTT. This chain uses TRBV7-9 with TRBJ1-5, with D possibly TRBD1 on 5 matching bases. CDR3 length equals 15 residues. Trimming pared 5 bases from V and 7 bases from J, leaving 18 bases between. CDR1 and CDR2 from the germline V gene are SEHNR and FQNEAQ (reference sequence). Full variable domain (outside the CDR3, taken from reference TRBV7-9 and TRBJ1-5): DTGVSQNPRHKITKRGQNVTFRCDPISEHNRLYWYRQTLGQGPEFLTYFQNEAQLEKSRLLSDRFSAERPKGSFSTLEIQRTEQGDSAMYLCASSQDRQGAQPQHFGDGTRLSIL.

This rearrangement joins TRBV19 to TRBJ1-4; D unresolved. This CDR3 comprises 13 residues. In germline, CDR1 is LNHDA, CDR2 SQIVND (reference sequence). With 3 bases removed from V and 4 bases from J, the gap between germline ends came to 6 bases. The CDR3 spells CASSMGFNEKLFF. The CDR3 bases are TGTGCCAGTAGTATGGGGTTTAATGAAAAACTGTTTTTT.

In nucleotides, the CDR3 is TGTGCCAGCAGCCCCCGACAGGGGGCCTCGTACGAGCAGTACTTC. Protein: CASSPRQGASYEQYF. The chain is built from TRBV9 and TRBJ2-7, with 10 bases aligning to TRBD1. The length of the CDR3 is 15 residues. V gave up 4 bases and J gave up 4 bases; unmatched junction bases: 8. CDR1 is SGDLS, CDR2 YYNGEE, per germline.

This sequence joins TRBV5-5 and TRBJ2-2; TRBD2 matches at 14 bases. V lost 3 bases and J lost 8; bases outside the gene matches: 6. CDR3 length equals 16 residues. CDR1 is SGHKS, CDR2 YYEKEE, per germline (reference sequence). The CDR3 bases are TGTGCCAGCAGCTCAGGACTAGCGGGAGGAGGTGGGGAGCTGTTTTTT. Protein sequence: CASSSGLAGGGGELFF. The variable domain in full, completed from reference TRBV5-5 and TRBJ2-2, reads DAGVTQSPTHLIKTRGQQVTLRCSPISGHKSVSWYQQVLGQGPQFIFQYYEKEERGRGNFPDRFSARQFPNYSSELNVNALLLGDSALYLCASSSGLAGGGGELFFGEGSRLTVL.

This chain uses TRBV4-2 with TRBJ1-2; 11 nucleotides align to TRBD1. CDR1 LGHNA and CDR2 YNFKEQ come from the germline V gene. V lost 3 bases and J lost 4; bases outside the gene matches: 7. This CDR3 spans 16 amino acids. CDR3 DNA sequence: TGTGCCAGCAGCCACTGGGGGACAGGGGGGACCTATGGCTACACCTTC. Encoded protein: CASSHWGTGGTYGYTF.

The J gene is TRBJ1-2, the V gene TRBV15; the match to TRBD1 covers 7 bases. Looked up from germline, CDR1 is LNHNV and CDR2 is YYDKDF (reference sequence). With 0 bases clipped from V and 4 bases from J, the junction kept 8 bases outside the gene matches. The CDR3 loop spans 16 amino acids. The CDR3 DNA reads TGTGCCACCAGCAGAGAACAGGGGCCTGCGGTCTATGGCTACACCTTC. Translating it yields CATSREQGPAVYGYTF.

V and J are TRBV6-1 and TRBJ2-5; no clear D gene. V lost 4 bases and J lost 0, with 6 bases in between. Germline V gene lookup returns CDR1 MNHNS and CDR2 SASEGT. CDR3 length: 13 residues. The CDR3 bases are TGTGCCAGCAGTGCTCTAAACCAAGAGACCCAGTACTTC. Its translation is CASSALNQETQYF.

This clone was recorded at least ten times. This chain connects TRBV4-1 to TRBJ1-1; D is undetermined. In germline, CDR1 is MGHRA, CDR2 YSYEKL. Trimming shortened V by 1 base and J by 2 bases, and 8 bases separated the two germline ends. The CDR3 is 14 amino acids. The CDR3 nucleotides read TGCGCCAGCAGCCAAGGTGGGGATAACACTGAAGCTTTCTTT. This codes for CASSQGGDNTEAFF.

This clone was detected a few times. V is TRBV30 and J is TRBJ2-2; 10 bases align to TRBD1. Losses at the gene ends were 3 bases for V and 4 bases for J; bases not matched to a gene: 5. Germline CDR1 and CDR2: GTSNPN and SVGIG (reference sequence). The CDR3 sequence is 15 residues long. The CDR3 reads CAWRPDRGRTGELFF. The CDR3 nucleotides are TGTGCCTGGAGGCCAGACAGGGGGCGCACCGGGGAGCTGTTTTTT.

The chain couples TRBV9 to TRBJ1-2; 10 positions match TRBD1. CDR1 is SGDLS, CDR2 YYNGEE, per germline. J lost 2 bases, V lost 2 bases, and 9 bases had no gene match. The CDR3 is 17 amino acids. CDR3 DNA: TGTGCCAGCAGCGTGAACGACAGGGGGCACCTCAACTATGGCTACACCTTC. It translates to CASSVNDRGHLNYGYTF.

V is TRBV5-6 and J is TRBJ2-5; TRBD1 matches at 9 bases. Germline V gene lookup returns CDR1 SGHDT and CDR2 YYEEEE. V shed 6 bases and J 5 bases; nucleotides not matched to a gene: 11. The CDR3 is 15 residues long. The CDR3 loop is CASTPPGQGFETQYF. CDR3 bases: TGTGCCAGCACCCCACCGGGACAGGGATTTGAGACCCAGTACTTC.

The rearrangement uses TRBV6-1 and TRBJ2-7; D might be TRBD1 (5 bases). This CDR3 region has 14 residues. V lost 8 bases and J lost 5, with 19 bases in between. The germline V gene encodes CDR1 MNHNS and CDR2 SASEGT. In nucleotides, the CDR3 is TGTGCCAGCGGCGCTGGTGGGGCAGTACACGAGCAGTACTTC. Its translation is CASGAGGAVHEQYF.

This clone was observed many times. At the DNA level, this CDR3 is encoded by other sequences in the same sample as well. The chain couples TRBV9 to TRBJ1-1; D is ambiguous. CDR3 length: 13 residues. The germline gives CDR1 SGDLS, CDR2 YYNGEE. V was trimmed by 0 bases and J by 7 bases, leaving 10 bases between them. CDR3 sequence: CASSVGVGSEAFF. Here the CDR3 DNA reads TGTGCCAGCAGCGTAGGCGTGGGAAGTGAAGCTTTCTTT.

This chain links TRBV30 with TRBJ2-7, with D perhaps given as TRBD1 or TRBD2 (5 bases each). Germline V gives CDR1 GTSNPN, CDR2 SVGIG (reference sequence). Trimming removed 2 bases from V and 7 bases from J, with 15 bases in between. This CDR3 is built from 13 residues. CDR3 coding DNA: TGTGCCTGGAGTCTGGGGACGTCGCGGGAGCAGTACTTC. Its translation: CAWSLGTSREQYF.

As regards this clone: A much more abundant neighbour one base away suggests this may be a read error. Other DNA variants within this sample encode the same CDR3. This sequence joins TRBV4-3 and TRBJ2-7, with 7 bases identical to TRBD1. CDR1 and CDR2 (germline): LGHNA, YSLEER. The CDR3 totals 13 residues. The J segment lost 3 bases and the V segment lost 1 base, leaving 0 bases of the junction unmatched. The CDR3 loop is CASSQGTGYEQYF. In DNA, the CDR3 is TGCGCCAGCAGCCAAGGGACAGGCTACGAGCAGTACTTC.

This chain joins TRBV6-5 and TRBJ2-7; D unclear. The V and J ends lost 2 bases and 7 bases respectively, with 15 bases between them. The CDR3 runs to 14 residues. Per the germline V gene, CDR1 is MNHEY and CDR2 is SVGAGI. CDR3 sequence: CASSYGLGSGEQYF. The CDR3 DNA reads TGTGCCAGCAGTTACGGGCTAGGGTCGGGTGAGCAGTACTTC.

This clone was counted a few times. V usage is TRBV7-9 and J usage is TRBJ2-3, with TRBD2 matching over 7 bases. This CDR3 spans 16 amino acids. V lost 1 base and J lost 0; bases outside the gene matches: 4. The germline V gene has CDR1 SEHNR and CDR2 FQNEAQ (reference sequence). The DNA of the CDR3 is TGTGCCAGCAGCTTAGTTCTAGCGGCCAGCACAGATACGCAGTATTTT. It yields the protein CASSLVLAASTDTQYF.

This clone was found a few times. The rearrangement joins TRBV5-5 to TRBJ1-1; D remains unclear. Germline assignment: CDR1 SGHKS and CDR2 YYEKEE (reference sequence). CDR3 length: 13 residues. The V end was cut by 2 bases, the J end by 1 base, with 6 bases between. CDR3 sequence: CASSLWENTEAFF. DNA for the CDR3: TGTGCCAGCAGCTTATGGGAGAACACTGAAGCTTTCTTT.

The V call is TRBV30, the J call TRBJ2-6; D gene uncertain. The germline V and J ends were trimmed by 0 bases and 0 bases, with 9 bases remaining between them. CDR1 and CDR2 (germline): GTSNPN, SVGIG (reference sequence). The CDR3 contains 16 residues. Written as DNA, the CDR3 is TGTGCCTGGAGTGTAATCCATCCCTCTGGGGCCAACGTCCTGACTTTC. Protein sequence: CAWSVIHPSGANVLTF.

This clone was recorded once. This sequence joins TRBV15 and TRBJ1-6; unclear D gene. Deletions cut 0 bases from V and 10 bases from J, with 4 bases between. Germline V CDR1 and CDR2: LNHNV, YYDKDF (reference sequence). The CDR3 has 12 amino acids. The CDR3 coding sequence is TGTGCCACCAGCAGAGATTGGTCACCCCTCCACTTT. As protein: CATSRDWSPLHF.

V is TRBV5-1 and J is TRBJ1-2, with 7 positions matching TRBD1. The CDR3 has 15 amino acids. V shed 0 bases and J 2 bases; nucleotides not matched to a gene: 4. The V gene's germline CDR1 is SGHRS and CDR2 YFSETQ. CDR3 sequence: CASSLGGQPNYGYTF. The DNA for the CDR3 is TGCGCCAGCAGCTTGGGGGGACAGCCGAACTATGGCTACACCTTC.

Worth noting for this clone: Additional DNA sequences in this sample encode the identical CDR3. J is TRBJ2-1 and V is TRBV5-1; 11 bases align to TRBD2. V trimming: 4 bases; J trimming: 3 bases; junction bases outside the gene matches: 3. Germline lookup yields CDR1 SGHRS and CDR2 YFSETQ. This CDR3 has 15 amino acids. This chain's CDR3 is CASSPGLADYNEQFF. CDR3 DNA: TGCGCCAGCAGCCCGGGACTAGCGGACTACAATGAGCAGTTCTTC.

The genes are TRBV2 and TRBJ2-1, with 15 bases lining up with TRBD2. Germline assignment: CDR1 SNHLY and CDR2 FYNNEI. The CDR3 has 17 amino acids. The ends lost 8 bases at V and 0 bases at J; junction bases unmatched: 5. The CDR3, as DNA: TGTGCCAGCTACGGACTAGCGGGAGGGAGCTCCTACAATGAGCAGTTCTTC. This sequence encodes CASYGLAGGSSYNEQFF.

The sample holds a few counts of this clone. This sequence joins TRBV28 and TRBJ2-3; tentative D call: TRBD1 (5 bases). The CDR3 spans 16 residues. V lost 5 bases and J lost 2, with 17 bases in between. CDR1 MDHEN and CDR2 SYDVKM come from the germline V gene. CDR3 DNA sequence: TGTGCCAGCAGTCCCCAGCAGGGTGGGTCCACAGATACGCAGTATTTT. It yields the protein CASSPQQGGSTDTQYF.

Worth noting for this clone: Additional DNA sequences in this sample encode the identical CDR3. This chain links TRBV5-1 with TRBJ1-2, with D tentatively TRBD1 (5 bases). The CDR3 extends over 14 amino acids. V lost 0 bases and J 2 bases, leaving 8 bases between the germline ends. CDR1 is SGHRS and CDR2 is YFSETQ in the germline V gene. The CDR3 region is CASSLDRSNYGYTF. The CDR3, as DNA: TGCGCCAGCAGCTTGGACAGGTCGAACTATGGCTACACCTTC.

This clone has only one observation. The chain has TRBV5-1 and TRBJ2-2; TRBD2 aligns across 8 bases. Germline CDR1 is SGHRS and CDR2 is YFSETQ. With V trimmed by 4 bases and J by 5 bases, 10 bases remained unmatched. The CDR3 loop spans 16 amino acids. CDR3 in DNA: TGCGCCAGCAGCCTTTTAGCGGGATCTAGGACCGGGGAGCTGTTTTTT. It translates to CASSLLAGSRTGELFF. Full variable domain (rest looked up from reference TRBV5-1 and TRBJ2-2): KAGVTQTPRYLIKTRGQQVTLSCSPISGHRSVSWYQQTPGQGLQFLFEYFSETQRNKGNFPGRFSGRQFSNSRSEMNVSTLELGDSALYLCASSLLAGSRTGELFFGEGSRLTVL.

This clone was seen a single time. The CDR3 DNA sequence: TGTGCCAGCTCACCACCTGAAGGTGGATACAATGAGCAGTTCTTC. Translation gives CASSPPEGGYNEQFF. The chain employs TRBV18 and TRBJ2-1; D remains ambiguous. V was clipped by 0 bases and J by 4 bases, with 10 bases between them. Looked up from germline, CDR1 is KGHSH and CDR2 is LQKENI. The CDR3 sequence is 15 residues long.